The 4 T cell receptor beta chains presented below share a single source sample, sequenced in a study of blood T cell repertoires in COVID-19. Here immunoSEQ multiplex PCR was the method, and the copy in TCRdb shows in-frame clones only, minus some. The repertoire has around 290,000 clones, 80% to 90% of them found once; the top ten carry approximately 7.8%. Source material: peripheral blood. The receptors derive from a woman between 45 and 65 years old who had recovered from COVID-19.

The rearrangement links TRBV9 to TRBJ2-5; 7 bases align to TRBD1. Trimming removed 4 bases from V and 5 bases from J; junction bases left unmatched: 8. The germline V gene encodes CDR1 SGDLS and CDR2 YYNGEE. This CDR3 region has 14 residues. The CDR3 sequence: CASSPQTGKETQYF. In DNA form, the CDR3 reads TGTGCCAGCAGCCCTCAGACAGGGAAGGAGACCCAGTACTTC. The complete variable domain, with remaining parts taken from reference TRBV9 and TRBJ2-5, reads DSGVTQTPKHLITATGQRVTLRCSPRSGDLSVYWYQQSLDQGLQFLIQYYNGEERAKGNILERFSAQQFPDLHSELNLSSLELGDSALYFCASSPQTGKETQYFGPGTRLLVL.

This chain connects TRBV3-1 (or the pseudogene TRBV3-2) to TRBJ2-2, with D tentatively TRBD2 (5 bases). This CDR3 region has 14 residues. Germline V gene sequence: CDR1 LGHDT, CDR2 YNNKEL (reference sequence). Trimming left V 8 bases short and J 5 bases short, with 15 bases between. CDR3 loop: CASGPLRGTGELFF. The CDR3 bases are TGTGCCAGCGGCCCCCTGAGAGGGACCGGGGAGCTGTTTTTT.

The chain combines TRBV6-6 with TRBJ2-7; TRBD2 aligns across 7 bases. Germline V gene lookup returns CDR1 MNHNY and CDR2 SVGAGI (reference sequence). The CDR3 runs to 16 residues. Trimming cost V 0 bases and J 0 bases; bases outside gene matches: 5. The chain's CDR3 is CASSYSGRGASYEQYF. In nucleotides, the CDR3 is TGTGCCAGCAGTTACTCTGGGAGGGGAGCCTCCTACGAGCAGTACTTC.

This clone was counted only a few times. A read error may account for a junction end that differs from germline. J is TRBJ2-4 and V is TRBV7-9, with TRBD2 matching 12 bases. CDR1 SEHNR and CDR2 FQNEAQ come from the germline V gene (reference sequence). The CDR3 sequence is 13 residues long. The DNA of the CDR3 is TGTGCCAGCAGCCCGTTGACTAGCGGGGGCCCATTCTTC. Encoded protein: CASSPLTSGGPFF.